What follows is one TCR beta chain and its context. Its antigen is not known. After 5'RACE with constant-segment primers, TCR alpha and TCR beta cDNA libraries carrying sample barcodes and UMIs were obtained. TCRdb re-called the 5' RACE reads with MiXCR, one entry per CDR3 protein. This repertoire shows 350,000 to 400,000 distinct CDR3 sequences, around 15% found once; its top ten account for 22%. The data were taken from a study of T-cell memory formation after mild COVID-19. Across the whole study: TCR clusters largely stayed donor specific.

Germline V lookup: CDR1 SGHVS, CDR2 FQNEAQ. CDR3 length: 15 residues. Trimming removed 0 bases at V and 4 bases at J, with 13 bases between. Findings of the study overall: CD4+ bias marked clones expanding day 15 to 37, unlike balanced contracting clones. Memory sampled before infection contained some responding clones, suggesting cross-reactive memory joined.

The chain couples TRBV7-8 to TRBJ2-7, with D perhaps TRBD1 (6 bases). Sequencing was carried out using PBMCs or a T cell subset sorted from them (not recorded which). The origin of this receptor is a man between 18 and 29 years old who had mild COVID-19 (a few samples of this study predate the infection). Cell type and time point are not known. This CDR3 reads CASSLAQGLVYEQYV. The CDR3 nucleotides read TGTGCCAGCAGCTTAGCACAGGGATTGGTGTACGAGCAGTACGTC.